These 16 T cell receptor beta chains share one sample of origin, sequenced in a study of blood T cell repertoires in COVID-19. Assay used: immunoSEQ multiplex PCR; TCRdb lists only in-frame clones, some missing. The sample lists about 480,000 clones, approximately 90% occurring once. The sequenced sample was PBMCs or T cells enriched from blood (not recorded which). The receptors were sampled from a woman aged 55-70 years who had recovered from COVID-19.

J is TRBJ1-2 and V is TRBV2; TRBD1 might be the D (5 bases). V lost 7 bases and J lost 0, with 12 bases in between. The CDR3 is made up of 14 amino acids. Germline V gene sequence: CDR1 SNHLY, CDR2 FYNNEI. This CDR3 is CASTRTQANYGYTF. The CDR3, as DNA: TGTGCCAGCACCCGGACACAGGCTAACTATGGCTACACCTTC.

Concerning this clone itself: Distinct nucleotide sequences in the sample also encode this CDR3. The V call is TRBV2, the J call TRBJ2-7; D uncertain. The V end lost 6 bases, the J end lost 2 bases, and 5 bases lay between the germline ends. This CDR3 comprises 11 residues. Germline loops: CDR1 SNHLY, CDR2 FYNNEI. The CDR3 reads CASSPTYEQYF. CDR3 in DNA: TGTGCCAGCAGCCCCACCTACGAGCAGTACTTC.

V gene TRBV24-1 combines with J gene TRBJ2-1, with TRBD2 matching over 9 bases. This CDR3 contains 14 residues. J was trimmed by 7 bases and V by 6 bases; bases with no gene match: 6. Germline CDR1 is KGHDR and CDR2 is SFDVKD. The CDR3 coding sequence is TGTGCCACCAGTCGTAGCGGGGGTCAGAATGAGCAGTTCTTC. Amino acid sequence: CATSRSGGQNEQFF.

The V and J genes are TRBV6-5 and TRBJ1-4; 11 bases line up with TRBD1. This CDR3 is built from 14 residues. The ends lost 10 bases at V and 7 bases at J; junction bases unmatched: 8. Germline V gene data show CDR1 as MNHEY and CDR2 as SVGAGI. The CDR3 coding sequence is TGTGCCACCAAAACCGGGACAGGGGGTGAAAAACTGTTTTTT. Translated, it gives CATKTGTGGEKLFF.

This chain links TRBV2 with TRBJ2-1; 7 bases are shared with TRBD1. The J segment lost 7 bases and the V segment lost 3 bases, leaving 6 bases of the junction unmatched. CDR3 length equals 14 residues. Germline CDR1 and CDR2: SNHLY and FYNNEI. CDR3 region: CASSDLLQGNEQFF. For the CDR3, the DNA is TGTGCCAGCAGTGACCTACTACAGGGGAATGAGCAGTTCTTC.

This clone was observed a few times. The chain employs TRBV5-1 and TRBJ2-1, with 12 bases identical to TRBD2. The CDR3 extends over 15 amino acids. Unmatched junction bases numbered 6, after V lost 4 bases and J lost 7 bases. The V gene's germline CDR1 is SGHRS and CDR2 YFSETQ. CDR3 in amino acids: CASSATSGGLNEQFF. The CDR3, as DNA: TGCGCCAGCAGCGCTACTAGCGGGGGGCTGAATGAGCAGTTCTTC.

The chain couples TRBV12-5 to TRBJ1-3; 12 bases fit TRBD1. Looked up from germline, CDR1 is LGHNT and CDR2 is FRNRAP. After removal of 1 base from V and 0 bases from J, the junction contained 7 bases not matched to a gene. There are 19 residues in the CDR3. The CDR3 nucleotides read TGTGCTAGTGGTTTGGGCCGGGACAGGGGGCCTCTCTCTGGAAACACCATATATTTT. Encoded protein: CASGLGRDRGPLSGNTIYF.

The chain combines TRBV6-4 with TRBJ2-1, with TRBD2 matching over 7 bases. V trimming: 6 bases; J trimming: 5 bases; junction bases outside the gene matches: 10. The length of the CDR3 is 15 residues. CDR1 and CDR2 from the germline V gene are MRHNA and SNTAGT. The CDR3 DNA is TGTGCCAGCAGACCCTTGGGACGGGGGGACAATGAGCAGTTCTTC. As protein: CASRPLGRGDNEQFF.

The chain uses TRBV29-1 and TRBJ2-5, with TRBD1 matching over 8 bases. V shed 6 bases and J 4 bases; nucleotides not matched to a gene: 4. This CDR3 has 12 amino acids. Per the germline V gene, CDR1 is SQVTM and CDR2 is ANQGSEA. The CDR3 nucleotides read TGCAGCGTAGTTACAGGGGGAGAGACCCAGTACTTC. Protein: CSVVTGGETQYF.

The chain joins TRBV6-6 to TRBJ1-2, with D perhaps TRBD1 (6 bases). Germline-derived CDR1 and CDR2 are MNHNY and SVGAGI (reference sequence). V lost 0 bases to trimming and J lost 7 bases, with 15 bases between them. This CDR3 has 15 residues. The DNA of the CDR3 is TGTGCCAGCAGTTACTCGACCGGGACAAGGCTTGGCTACACCTTC. Protein sequence: CASSYSTGTRLGYTF.

The chain couples TRBV12-3 or TRBV12-4 to TRBJ1-2; D is undetermined. Between the trimmed V and J ends, which lost 2 bases and 3 bases, there was a span of 7 bases. This CDR3 contains 13 residues. The CDR3, as DNA: TGTGCCAGCAGTTTAACTTCGCACTATGGCTACACCTTC. Translating it yields CASSLTSHYGYTF.

The chain employs TRBV5-1 and TRBJ1-2, with TRBD1 matching 7 bases. Germline V gene sequence: CDR1 SGHRS, CDR2 YFSETQ. With V trimmed by 6 bases and J by 6 bases, 23 bases remained unmatched. CDR3 length: 18 amino acids. The CDR3 region has the DNA TGCGCCAGCATCTTAGCTCCAGGGGGAACTTTGTCGTGGGATGGCTACACCTTC. Residues: CASILAPGGTLSWDGYTF. The entire variable domain, with the rest obtained from reference TRBV5-1 and TRBJ1-2, is as follows: KAGVTQTPRYLIKTRGQQVTLSCSPISGHRSVSWYQQTPGQGLQFLFEYFSETQRNKGNFPGRFSGRQFSNSRSEMNVSTLELGDSALYLCASILAPGGTLSWDGYTFGSGTRLTVV.

The gene calls are TRBV27 and TRBJ1-6; D not resolved. Per the germline V gene, CDR1 is MNHEY and CDR2 is SMNVEV (reference sequence). V shed 0 bases and J shed 5 bases, with 11 bases lying between them. The CDR3 runs to 16 residues. This CDR3 reads CASSLSWRKNNSPLHF. CDR3 nucleotide sequence: TGTGCCAGCAGTTTATCGTGGAGAAAAAATAATTCACCCCTCCACTTT.

This clone was counted once. Additional DNA sequences in this sample encode the identical CDR3. The chain carries TRBV18 and TRBJ2-3; 10 positions agree with TRBD2. V lost 1 base, J lost 0 bases, and 1 base stayed unmatched. The CDR3 is 16 residues long. CDR1 KGHSH and CDR2 LQKENI come from the germline V gene. DNA for the CDR3: TGTGCCAGCTCACCACTAGCGGGGGGTAGCACAGATACGCAGTATTTT. As protein: CASSPLAGGSTDTQYF.

This chain joins TRBV13 and TRBJ2-2; D possibly corresponds to TRBD1 (6 bases). Germline V gene lookup returns CDR1 PRHDT and CDR2 FYEKMQ (reference sequence). V was cut by 8 bases and J by 0 bases, with 10 bases left in between. The CDR3 sequence is 14 residues long. The CDR3 here is CASRYRANTGELFF. The CDR3 coding sequence is TGTGCCAGCCGTTACAGGGCGAACACCGGGGAGCTGTTTTTT. The full variable domain, in which reference TRBV13 and TRBJ2-2 provide the parts outside the CDR3, is AAGVIQSPRHLIKEKRETATLKCYPIPRHDTVYWYQQGPGQDPQFLISFYEKMQSDKGSIPDRFSAQQFSDYHSELNMSSLELGDSALYFCASRYRANTGELFFGEGSRLTVL.

This sequence joins TRBV12-5 and TRBJ1-2, with 10 positions matching TRBD1. This CDR3 comprises 16 residues. Germline values: CDR1 LGHNT, CDR2 FRNRAP. V lost 2 bases, J lost 4 bases, and 7 bases stayed unmatched. CDR3 sequence reads: CASGLILGQGGYGYTF. The CDR3 coding sequence is TGTGCTAGTGGTTTGATCCTTGGACAGGGGGGCTATGGCTACACCTTC.